Included here is one T cell receptor (beta chain) sequence, with context. Its target is unknown. These data are taken from a study of cytomegalovirus exposure and HLA in healthy donors. On the study more broadly: Earlier, approximately 180 million T cells were analyzed, and about 100 million unique TCR beta sequences were found among them.

The V gene's germline CDR1 is MGHRA and CDR2 YSYEKL. The CDR3 contains 17 residues. The V and J ends lost 4 bases and 5 bases, in that order; junction bases with no gene match: 12. Study-wide results and caveats: TCR beta sequences reportedly predicted most subjects' HLA-A and HLA-B alleles accurately. Sequencing likely caused a cluster of highly shared sequence variants. Most TCR sequences proved rare, with some public TCRs found in many donors.

The PCR ran on 60 Vbeta and 13 Jbeta primers. Method: immunoSEQ multiplex PCR; TCRdb's copy keeps in-frame clones and lacks some. Of approximately 160,000 clones listed, 80% to 85% are singletons. Sequencing used PBMCs. This TCR derives from a human donor in good health. J is TRBJ1-4 and V is TRBV4-1; 8 positions agree with TRBD1. The CDR3 sequence is CASSLNPQTGENEKLFF. DNA of the CDR3: TGCGCCAGCAGCCTCAACCCCCAGACAGGGGAAAATGAAAAACTGTTTTTT.